The TCR beta chain described here comes from a study of OX40 agonist ivuxolimab in advanced cancers. Study background: Dose-escalation subjects each had hepatocellular carcinoma, melanoma, renal cell or head and neck cancer. Under the entry rules, prior anti-PD-1, anti-PD-L1 or anti-CTLA-4 therapy was allowed, and 40% had some.

The data were produced by immunoSEQ multiplex PCR, yet TCRdb's version contains in-frame clones alone and is incomplete. The sample comprises approximately 24,000 clones, 79% of which are singletons, and roughly 23% rests with the top ten. Germline CDR1 reads SEHNR; CDR2 reads FQNEAQ (reference sequence). The CDR3 covers 16 residues. V lost 5 bases to trimming and J lost 2 bases; unmatched junction nucleotides: 10. Sample: CD4+ or CD8+ T cells sorted from blood, taken in a trial of the OX40 agonist ivuxolimab. This TCR came from an adult with an advanced solid tumor such as melanoma, head and neck, liver or kidney cancer. The chain joins TRBV7-9 to TRBJ2-5; 8 bases match TRBD1. For the CDR3, the DNA is TGTGCCAGCAGCCCCCGGACAGGGCTTGGGCAAGAGACCCAGTACTTC. Translation gives CASSPRTGLGQETQYF. Combining the CDR3 with reference TRBV7-9 and TRBJ2-5 gives the whole variable domain DTGVSQNPRHKITKRGQNVTFRCDPISEHNRLYWYRQTLGQGPEFLTYFQNEAQLEKSRLLSDRFSAERPKGSFSTLEIQRTEQGDSAMYLCASSPRTGLGQETQYFGPGTRLLVL.